This T cell receptor beta chain was sequenced for a study of OX40 agonist ivuxolimab in advanced cancers. Background on the study: Having had anti-PD-1, anti-PD-L1 or anti-CTLA-4 therapy before was allowed, and approximately 40% had some.

Findings and caveats of the study: Averaged across samples, CD8+ T cells carried more expanded clones than CD4+ did.

The ends lost 5 bases at V and 6 bases at J; junction bases unmatched: 2. The germline CDR1 and CDR2 sequences are DFQATT and SNEGSKA (reference sequence). The CDR3 is 11 residues long. The protocol was immunoSEQ multiplex PCR, while the TCRdb copy is restricted to in-frame clones and leaves out a portion. The sample carries about 91,000 clones, around 83% recorded once. Comments on this clone: Its antigen is not identified.

The receptor comes from an adult with an advanced solid tumor such as melanoma, head and neck, liver or kidney cancer. The J gene is TRBJ1-2, the V gene TRBV20-1, with 8 nucleotides matching TRBD1. Sequencing used CD4+ or CD8+ T cells sorted from blood, obtained in a trial of the OX40 agonist ivuxolimab. Here the CDR3 reads CSAPQGDGYTF. CDR3 bases: TGCAGTGCTCCACAGGGGGATGGCTACACCTTC.